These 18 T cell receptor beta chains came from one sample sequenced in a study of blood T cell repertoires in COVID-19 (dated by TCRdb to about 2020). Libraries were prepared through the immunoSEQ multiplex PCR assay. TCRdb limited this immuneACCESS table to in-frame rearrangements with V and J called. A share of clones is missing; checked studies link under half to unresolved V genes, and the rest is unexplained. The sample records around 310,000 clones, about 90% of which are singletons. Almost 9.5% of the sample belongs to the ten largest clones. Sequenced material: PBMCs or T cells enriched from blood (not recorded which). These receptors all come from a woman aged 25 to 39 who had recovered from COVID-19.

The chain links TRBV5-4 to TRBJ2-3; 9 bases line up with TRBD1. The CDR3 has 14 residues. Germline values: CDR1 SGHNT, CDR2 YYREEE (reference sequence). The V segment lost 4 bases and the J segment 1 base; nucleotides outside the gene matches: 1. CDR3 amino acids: CASSRDRGTDTQYF. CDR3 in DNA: TGTGCCAGCAGCCGGGACAGGGGCACAGATACGCAGTATTTT.

This CDR3 reads CASSQGAQASQYF. The CDR3, as DNA: TGTGCCAGCAGCCAGGGAGCCCAGGCCAGCCAGTACTTC. The gene calls are TRBV3-1 (or the pseudogene TRBV3-2) and TRBJ2-7, with a possible D match to TRBD2 (5 bases). V was pared by 3 bases and J by 10 bases, with 16 bases between. The CDR3 runs 13 residues. CDR1 is LGHDT, CDR2 YNNKEL, per germline (reference sequence).

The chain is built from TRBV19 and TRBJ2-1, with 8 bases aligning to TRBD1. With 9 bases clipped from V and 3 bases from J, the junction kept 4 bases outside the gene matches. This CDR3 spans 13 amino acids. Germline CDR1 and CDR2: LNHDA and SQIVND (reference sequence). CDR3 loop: CASRDRLYNEQFF. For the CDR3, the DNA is TGTGCCAGCCGGGACAGGCTCTACAATGAGCAGTTCTTC.

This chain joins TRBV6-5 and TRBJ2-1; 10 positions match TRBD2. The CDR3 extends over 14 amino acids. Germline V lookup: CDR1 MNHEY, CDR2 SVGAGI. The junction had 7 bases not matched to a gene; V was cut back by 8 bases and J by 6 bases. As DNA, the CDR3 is TGTGCCAGCCGGAGGACTAGCGGTGGCAATGAGCAGTTCTTC. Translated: CASRRTSGGNEQFF.

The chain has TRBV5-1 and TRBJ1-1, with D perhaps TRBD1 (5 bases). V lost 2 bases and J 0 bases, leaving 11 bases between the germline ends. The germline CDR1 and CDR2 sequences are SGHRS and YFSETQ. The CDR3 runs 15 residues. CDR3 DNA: TGCGCCAGCAGCTTTGATCAGGGATTGAACACTGAAGCTTTCTTT. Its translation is CASSFDQGLNTEAFF. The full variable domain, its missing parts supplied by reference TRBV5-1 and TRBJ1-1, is KAGVTQTPRYLIKTRGQQVTLSCSPISGHRSVSWYQQTPGQGLQFLFEYFSETQRNKGNFPGRFSGRQFSNSRSEMNVSTLELGDSALYLCASSFDQGLNTEAFFGQGTRLTVV.

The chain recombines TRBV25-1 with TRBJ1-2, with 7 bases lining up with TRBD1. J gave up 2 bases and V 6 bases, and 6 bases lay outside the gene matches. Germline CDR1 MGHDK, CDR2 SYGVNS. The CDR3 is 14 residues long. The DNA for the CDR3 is TGTGCCAGCAGACCGGGACAGCTAAACTATGGCTACACCTTC. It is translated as CASRPGQLNYGYTF.

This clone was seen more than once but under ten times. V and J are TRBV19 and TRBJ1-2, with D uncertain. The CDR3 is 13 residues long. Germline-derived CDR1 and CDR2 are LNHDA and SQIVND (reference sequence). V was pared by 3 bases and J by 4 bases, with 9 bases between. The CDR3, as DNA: TGTGCCAGTAGTATCGTGGTCGGCTATGGCTACACCTTC. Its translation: CASSIVVGYGYTF.

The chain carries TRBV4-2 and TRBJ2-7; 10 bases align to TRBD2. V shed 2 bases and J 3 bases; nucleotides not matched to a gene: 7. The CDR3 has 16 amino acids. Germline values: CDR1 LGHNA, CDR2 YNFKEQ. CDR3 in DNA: TGTGCCAGCAGCCAACCTAGCGGGGGACCTTTCTACGAGCAGTACTTC. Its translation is CASSQPSGGPFYEQYF.

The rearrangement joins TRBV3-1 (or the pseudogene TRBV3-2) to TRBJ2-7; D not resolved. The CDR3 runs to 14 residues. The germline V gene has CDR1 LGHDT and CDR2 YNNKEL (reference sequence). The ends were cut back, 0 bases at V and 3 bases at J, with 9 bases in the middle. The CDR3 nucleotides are TGTGCCAGCAGCCAAGATCTTACTGTCTACGAGCAGTACTTC. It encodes CASSQDLTVYEQYF.

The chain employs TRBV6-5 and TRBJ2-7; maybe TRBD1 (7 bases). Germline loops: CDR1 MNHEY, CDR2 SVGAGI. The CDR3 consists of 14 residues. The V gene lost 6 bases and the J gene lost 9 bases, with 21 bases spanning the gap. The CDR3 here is CASSNSDRWRGQYF. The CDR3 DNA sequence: TGTGCCAGCAGCAACTCGGACAGGTGGAGGGGGCAGTACTTC.

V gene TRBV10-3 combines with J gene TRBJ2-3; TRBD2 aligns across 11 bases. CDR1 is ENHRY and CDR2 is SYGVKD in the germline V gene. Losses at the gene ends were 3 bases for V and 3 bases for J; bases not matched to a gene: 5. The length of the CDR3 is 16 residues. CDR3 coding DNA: TGTGCCATCAGTGATAGCGGGAGGGCCTCGACAGATACGCAGTATTTT. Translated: CAISDSGRASTDTQYF.

CDR3 nucleotide sequence: TGTGCCATCCTGACAGGGATGAACACTGAAGCTTTCTTT. Translated, it gives CAILTGMNTEAFF. The V and J genes are TRBV28 and TRBJ1-1; the match to TRBD1 covers 7 bases. The V gene's germline CDR1 is MDHEN and CDR2 SYDVKM. The CDR3 totals 13 residues. J was trimmed by 0 bases and V by 10 bases; bases with no gene match: 5.

CDR3 in DNA: TGTGCCAGCAGTTACCGCTCCTCGGGGGCCCAGTACTTC. As protein: CASSYRSSGAQYF. The genes are TRBV6-5 and TRBJ2-5; TRBD2 might be the D (6 bases). CDR1 and CDR2 (germline): MNHEY, SVGAGI. The CDR3 has 13 residues. The ends were cut back, 2 bases at V and 9 bases at J, with 13 bases in the middle.

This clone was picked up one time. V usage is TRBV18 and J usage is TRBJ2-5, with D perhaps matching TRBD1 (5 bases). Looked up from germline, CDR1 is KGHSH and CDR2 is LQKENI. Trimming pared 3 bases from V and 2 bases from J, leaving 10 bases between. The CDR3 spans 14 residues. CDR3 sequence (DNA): TGTGCCAGCTCACCGGTTGCAGGGCAAGAGACCCAGTACTTC. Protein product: CASSPVAGQETQYF.

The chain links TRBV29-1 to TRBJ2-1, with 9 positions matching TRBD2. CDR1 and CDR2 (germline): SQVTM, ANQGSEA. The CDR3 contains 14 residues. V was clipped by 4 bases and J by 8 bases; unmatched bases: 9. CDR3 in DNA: TGCAGCGTTGTGGTAGCGGGAGTTTTGGATGAGCAGTTCTTC. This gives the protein CSVVVAGVLDEQFF.

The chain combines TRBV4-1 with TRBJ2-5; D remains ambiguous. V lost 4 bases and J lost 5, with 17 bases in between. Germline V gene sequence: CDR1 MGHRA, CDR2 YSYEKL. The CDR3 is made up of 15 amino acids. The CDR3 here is CASSPIEMRKETQYF. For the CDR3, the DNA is TGCGCCAGCAGCCCCATCGAAATGAGGAAGGAGACCCAGTACTTC.

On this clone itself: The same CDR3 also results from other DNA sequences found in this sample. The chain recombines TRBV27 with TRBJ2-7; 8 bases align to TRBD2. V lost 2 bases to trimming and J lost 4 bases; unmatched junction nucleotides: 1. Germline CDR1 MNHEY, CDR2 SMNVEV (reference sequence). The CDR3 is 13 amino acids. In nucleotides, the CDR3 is TGTGCCAGCAGTTTAGCGGGAGGATACGAGCAGTACTTC. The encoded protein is CASSLAGGYEQYF.

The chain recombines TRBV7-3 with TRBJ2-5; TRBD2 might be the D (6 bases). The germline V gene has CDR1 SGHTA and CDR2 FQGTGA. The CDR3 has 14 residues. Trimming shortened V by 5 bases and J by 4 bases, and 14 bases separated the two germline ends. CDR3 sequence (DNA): TGTGCCAGCAGCCCACTTAGCGGTGGAGAGACCCAGTACTTC. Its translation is CASSPLSGGETQYF.